The 16 T cell receptor beta chains presented below share a single source sample, sequenced in a study of graft-versus-host responses after intestinal transplantation. The repertoire was sequenced with immunoSEQ multiplex PCR; TCRdb's copy has only in-frame clones and lacks some. The sample contains under 9,500 clones, about 31% of which appear only once. The sequences come from alloreactive CD4+ T cells from a mixed lymphocyte reaction culture, collected before transplantation. Documented subset: CFSE-low proliferating T cells sorted from roughly six-day pre-transplant mixed lymphocyte reaction (GvH or HvG direction). These receptors were collected from a human patient who was an organ donor for intestinal transplantation.

This clone qualifies as medium-sized. The chain combines TRBV30 with TRBJ1-3, with 8 bases matching TRBD1. The junction had 1 base not matched to a gene; V was cut back by 3 bases and J by 0 bases. The germline V gene encodes CDR1 GTSNPN and CDR2 SVGIG (reference sequence). This CDR3 has 14 amino acids. The CDR3: CAWSTGGSGNTIYF. The DNA for the CDR3 is TGTGCCTGGAGCACAGGGGGCTCTGGAAACACCATATATTTT. Together with reference TRBV30 and TRBJ1-3, the CDR3 gives the full variable domain: SQTIHQWPATLVQPVGSPLSLECTVEGTSNPNLYWYRQAAGRGLQLLFYSVGIGQISSEVPQNLSASRPQDRQFILSSKKLLLSDSGFYLCAWSTGGSGNTIYFGEGSWLTVV.

This clone has more than one count but fewer than ten. The chain links TRBV2 to TRBJ1-4; maybe TRBD1 (5 bases). Germline CDR1 is SNHLY and CDR2 is FYNNEI. Trimming left V 8 bases short and J 5 bases short, with 15 bases between. The CDR3 has 14 residues. The CDR3 sequence is CASWEGRGNEKLFF. CDR3 sequence (DNA): TGTGCCAGCTGGGAGGGACGGGGAAATGAAAAACTGTTTTTT.

J is TRBJ1-5 and V is TRBV5-4; no reliable D call. From germline, CDR1 is SGHNT and CDR2 YYREEE (reference sequence). The CDR3 is 14 residues long. Trimming took 0 bases from V and 2 from J, leaving 6 bases between them. In nucleotides, the CDR3 is TGTGCCAGCAGCTTGGACCCAGGCAATCAGCCCCAGCATTTT. Translated, it gives CASSLDPGNQPQHF.

The gene calls are TRBV5-5 and TRBJ1-1; 9 bases agree with TRBD1. Germline loops: CDR1 SGHKS, CDR2 YYEKEE (reference sequence). The CDR3 has 15 residues. J lost 7 bases, V lost 6 bases, and 13 bases had no gene match. CDR3 region: CASNFQGQGFGEAFF. The CDR3 bases are TGTGCCAGCAACTTCCAAGGACAGGGGTTTGGTGAAGCTTTCTTT. Using reference TRBV5-5 and TRBJ1-1 for the parts outside the CDR3, the full variable domain is DAGVTQSPTHLIKTRGQQVTLRCSPISGHKSVSWYQQVLGQGPQFIFQYYEKEERGRGNFPDRFSARQFPNYSSELNVNALLLGDSALYLCASNFQGQGFGEAFFGQGTRLTVV.

J is TRBJ2-3 and V is TRBV7-3, with D unclear. Trimming pared 5 bases from V and 4 bases from J, leaving 10 bases between. Germline V lookup: CDR1 SGHTA, CDR2 FQGTGA. This CDR3 region has 13 residues. The CDR3 sequence is CASSPSPPDTQYF. The CDR3 bases are TGTGCCAGCAGCCCCTCCCCCCCAGATACGCAGTATTTT.

There are a few counts of this clone. The V and J genes are TRBV6-6 and TRBJ1-6; perhaps TRBD1 as D (5 bases). This CDR3 is built from 14 residues. Germline loops: CDR1 MNHNY, CDR2 SVGAGI (reference sequence). V was pared by 2 bases and J by 7 bases, with 9 bases between. This CDR3 reads CASSYEQGNSPLHF. CDR3 bases: TGTGCCAGCAGTTACGAGCAGGGAAATTCACCCCTCCACTTT.

This sequence joins TRBV10-3 and TRBJ1-1; D is perhaps TRBD1 (6 bases). The V and J ends lost 6 bases and 1 base respectively, with 12 bases between them. The CDR3 has 14 residues. From germline, CDR1 is ENHRY and CDR2 SYGVKD. The CDR3 region is CAIRDSLGNTEAFF. The CDR3 bases are TGTGCCATCAGGGACAGCTTGGGGAACACTGAAGCTTTCTTT.

This clone came up many times. The chain carries TRBV2 and TRBJ2-1, with D maybe TRBD2 (7 bases). The V gene lost 6 bases and the J gene lost 5 bases, with 17 bases spanning the gap. Germline V gene sequence: CDR1 SNHLY, CDR2 FYNNEI. The CDR3 contains 15 residues. This chain's CDR3 is CASRNKGRGHNEQFF. The CDR3 DNA is TGTGCCAGCAGAAATAAGGGGCGGGGGCACAATGAGCAGTTCTTC.

In its sample, this clone ranks as medium-sized. The rearrangement joins TRBV30 to TRBJ2-7, with D unclear. This CDR3 is 11 amino acids long. V dropped 5 bases and J dropped 3 bases, with 8 bases sitting between them. In germline, CDR1 is GTSNPN, CDR2 SVGIG (reference sequence). The CDR3 loop reads CAWGQFYEQYF. The CDR3 coding sequence is TGTGCCTGGGGTCAGTTCTACGAGCAGTACTTC.

With respect to this clone: An end of the junction differs from the germline gene, which may be a read error. This chain connects TRBV7-7 to TRBJ2-5; perhaps TRBD1 as D (5 bases). The V gene's germline CDR1 is SSHAT and CDR2 FNYEAQ (reference sequence). The CDR3 sequence is 12 residues long. This chain's CDR3 is CASSPQGWTQYF. Here the CDR3 DNA reads TGTGCTAGCAGCCCCCAGGGATGGACCCAGTACTTC.

The V gene is TRBV5-1, the J gene TRBJ2-3; TRBD1 agrees at 10 bases. The CDR3 spans 16 residues. Germline V gene data show CDR1 as SGHRS and CDR2 as YFSETQ. Germline trimming cut 0 bases from V and 3 bases from J; bases unmatched to any gene: 4. The CDR3 sequence: CASSLAGTGATDTQYF. CDR3 in DNA: TGCGCCAGCAGCTTGGCCGGGACAGGGGCAACAGATACGCAGTATTTT. The variable domain in full, with the rest retrieved from reference TRBV5-1 and TRBJ2-3, is KAGVTQTPRYLIKTRGQQVTLSCSPISGHRSVSWYQQTPGQGLQFLFEYFSETQRNKGNFPGRFSGRQFSNSRSEMNVSTLELGDSALYLCASSLAGTGATDTQYFGPGTRLTVL.

In its sample, this clone ranks as medium-sized. The gene calls are TRBV6-5 and TRBJ1-3, with D perhaps TRBD1 (6 bases). The CDR3 runs to 16 residues. CDR1 MNHEY and CDR2 SVGAGI come from the germline V gene. Deletions cut 0 bases from V and 7 bases from J, with 16 bases between. CDR3 DNA sequence: TGTGCCAGCAGTTACTCTCGGGGGGCCATACTCAACACCATATATTTT. It yields the protein CASSYSRGAILNTIYF.

V and J are TRBV7-2 and TRBJ1-2; D is perhaps TRBD1 (6 bases). Trimming cost V 4 bases and J 2 bases, with 11 bases left between them. Per germline, CDR1 SGHTA and CDR2 FQGNSA. The CDR3 is 14 amino acids. CDR3 nucleotides: TGTGCCAGCAGCTCCGGACAGTCCAACTATGGCTACACCTTC. This codes for CASSSGQSNYGYTF.

The chain joins TRBV19 to TRBJ2-7, with 10 bases identical to TRBD1. The CDR3 runs to 19 residues. The germline V gene encodes CDR1 LNHDA and CDR2 SQIVND (reference sequence). With V trimmed by 7 bases and J by 0 bases, 18 bases remained unmatched. This chain's CDR3 is CASTLGPRQGASNSYEQYF. The CDR3 bases are TGTGCCAGTACCCTGGGCCCGAGACAGGGGGCTTCTAACTCCTACGAGCAGTACTTC. The full variable domain, with the rest looked up from reference TRBV19 and TRBJ2-7, is DGGITQSPKYLFRKEGQNVTLSCEQNLNHDAMYWYRQDPGQGLRLIYYSQIVNDFQKGDIAEGYSVSREKKESFPLTVTSAQKNPTAFYLCASTLGPRQGASNSYEQYFGPGTRLTVT.

There are a few counts of this clone. The genes are TRBV18 and TRBJ1-1; D gene unclear. With 3 bases removed from V and 4 bases from J, the gap between germline ends came to 12 bases. The CDR3 consists of 14 residues. Germline CDR1 and CDR2: KGHSH and LQKENI. The DNA of the CDR3 is TGTGCCAGCTCACCCCGGAGTAGACCCACTGAAGCTTTCTTT. It translates to CASSPRSRPTEAFF.

This clone appeared a few times. The chain has TRBV7-2 and TRBJ2-5, with TRBD2 identical over 9 bases. The length of the CDR3 is 16 residues. The germline V gene has CDR1 SGHTA and CDR2 FQGNSA. Unmatched junction bases numbered 12, after V lost 5 bases and J lost 5 bases. The DNA for the CDR3 is TGTGCCAGCAGCCCGCTGCGGGAGGGGTTCGGGGAGACCCAGTACTTC. The encoded protein is CASSPLREGFGETQYF.